This TCR beta chain was captured by sequencing in a study of blood T cell repertoires in COVID-19. On the study more broadly: Material from acute and convalescent COVID-19 was sourced from the United States, Italy and Spain. Nucleic acid was either cDNA or gDNA, and it came from T cells, B-cell-depleted T cells, or PBMCs.

V gave up 4 bases and J gave up 0 bases, with 14 bases separating them. This CDR3 comprises 17 residues. Germline-derived CDR1 and CDR2 are SGHNT and YYREEE (reference sequence). Study members were between about 18 and 100 years old and lived in roughly 24 US regions. Each participant's cohort was designated according to participant-reported clinical history. Using immunoSEQ multiplex PCR, the repertoire was profiled, and TCRdb retains in-frame clones only, with some absent. This table has fewer than 250,000 clones, about 85% appearing once. The sample was PBMCs or T cells enriched from blood (not recorded which). The sequence came from a woman between 40 and 55 years old in a cohort exposed to, infected with or recovered from COVID-19 (not recorded which). This chain links TRBV5-4 with TRBJ1-6; D not certain. The CDR3 is CASSTQDGSSYNSPLHF. In nucleotides, the CDR3 is TGTGCCAGCAGCACCCAGGACGGGAGCTCCTATAATTCACCCCTCCACTTT.